The present T cell receptor (beta chain) was sequenced within a study of blood T cell repertoires in COVID-19. In the study overall: COVID-19 samples, acute and convalescent, were from the United States, Italy and Spain. The cDNA or gDNA used as material had been derived from T cells, B-cell-depleted T cells, or PBMCs.

The germline CDR1 and CDR2 sequences are SGHNT and YYREEE (reference sequence). The V end was cut by 0 bases, the J end by 5 bases, with 15 bases between. This CDR3 has 15 residues. Followed longitudinally, the Seattle patients had been enrolled during active infection. As handled by the study authors: Reference gene primer amplification in the assay estimated nucleated cell counts. Profiling relied on immunoSEQ multiplex PCR, and the TCRdb table lists in-frame clones only, not all of them. The V and J calls and clone size are taken from that table; D and trimming were inferred from the DNA. The sample holds 400,000 or so clones, over 85% seen once.

Sequencing was done on a sample of peripheral blood. This receptor was taken from a man aged 18-30 years with COVID-19, enrolled during active disease. The V and J genes are TRBV5-4 and TRBJ2-7, with D perhaps matching TRBD1 (6 bases). The CDR3 here is CASSLGAGVPNEQYF. The CDR3 nucleotides read TGTGCCAGCAGCTTGGGGGCAGGGGTCCCCAACGAGCAGTACTTC.